The present T cell receptor (beta chain) was sequenced within a study of Graves' ophthalmopathy and Graves' hyperthyroidism. The study amplified TCR beta CDR3 regions using RNA transcripts. Second-round multiplex PCR followed a first-round RT-PCR using HTBI primers. TCRdb re-derived calls from the multiplex PCR reads in MiXCR, one entry per CDR3 protein. The sample contains about 640,000 distinct CDR3 sequences, about 40% of which appear only once. The PBMC fraction was derived from around 10 ml of fresh peripheral blood. CDR3 length: 17 residues. Per the germline V gene, CDR1 is MNHEY and CDR2 is SMNVEV (reference sequence). Trimming took off 3 bases at V and 1 base at J, with 13 bases between the two ends. A word on this clonotype: Its antigen is not identified.

The study's findings and limits: The model flagged ophthalmopathy progression at around 70% sensitivity and 72% to 80% specificity. Ophthalmopathy versus stable hyperthyroidism: 13-signature model gave roughly 88% sensitivity, 65% to 82% specificity.

The TCR sequence derives from an adult man with Graves' ophthalmopathy. Sequenced material: peripheral blood. This chain uses TRBV27 with TRBJ1-6, with TRBD1 as a possible D gene (5 bases). The CDR3 DNA reads as TGTGCCAGCAGTTTTAGTAGGGGCGAGTCCTATAATTCACCCCTCCACTTT. Amino acids: CASSFSRGESYNSPLHF.